The TCR beta chain described here comes from a study of human thymus T cells. Overall study results and limits: Gene usage (both V and J) appeared biased in thymic and blood repertoires.

Germline CDR1 is SQVTM and CDR2 is ANQGSEA. There are 12 residues in the CDR3. Trimming took off 1 base at V and 5 bases at J, with 8 bases between the two ends. On this clone itself: No antigen is known for it.

Using immunoSEQ multiplex PCR, the repertoire was profiled, and TCRdb retains in-frame clones only, with some absent. This sample yields around 45,000 clones, of which around 95% are seen a single time; about 0.17% belongs to the top ten. The sample comprised blood. The TCR originated in a girl less than two years old with a congenital heart defect but otherwise immunologically healthy. This chain connects TRBV29-1 to TRBJ1-2; D is unclear. DNA of the CDR3: TGCAGCGTTGAAGCGGCGGGGTATGGCTACACCTTC. Translated, it gives CSVEAAGYGYTF.